This T cell receptor beta chain was obtained from a study of shared clonotypes between healthy human individuals. Study-wide background: Three CD4 naive, three CD4 memory, two CD8 naive and one CD8 memory plate were used per donor.

Regarding this clone: The antigen remains undetermined.

The test was conducted at deep level. TCRdb keeps only in-frame clones here, not all; method: immunoSEQ multiplex PCR. The sample holds 2 million to 2.5 million clones, almost 96% seen once. Healthy and HIV-negative, the adult donors had no recent acute infections or vaccinations. The study's findings and limits: The study generally estimated greater richness for naive than memory subsets.

Sequencing was performed on naive CD4+ T cells sorted from blood. Subset denoted: CD45RA+ positively selected. The receptor was isolated from a man between 18 and 29 years old in good health.

CDR3 amino acids: CASSSRQGRTGELFF. The CDR3, as DNA: TGTGCCAGCAGTTCTCGACAGGGCAGGACGGGGGAGCTGTTTTTT. The chain is built from TRBV21-1 and TRBJ2-2; TRBD1 reflects the table's D call only, with no check against the DNA. TRBV21-1 is shown as a pseudogene. The CDR3 sequence is 15 residues long.